Only one count was recorded for the clone carrying this TCR beta chain. These data come from a study of blood T cell repertoires in COVID-19. Study at large: Both acute and convalescent COVID-19 samples were obtained from the United States, Italy and Spain.

J gave up 3 bases and V 4 bases, and 7 bases lay outside the gene matches. This CDR3 is built from 15 residues. The germline V gene encodes CDR1 SGHKS and CDR2 YYEKEE (reference sequence). Assay used: immunoSEQ multiplex PCR; TCRdb lists only in-frame clones, some missing. In the table there are about 120,000 clones, about nine tenths of which are singletons. Sequenced sample: peripheral blood. The source is a woman aged 70-85 years with COVID-19, enrolled during active disease. J is TRBJ1-3 and V is TRBV5-5; TRBD1 aligns across 7 bases. Here the CDR3 reads CASSPTTGDGNTIYF. CDR3 coding DNA: TGTGCCAGCAGCCCAACTACAGGGGATGGAAACACCATATATTTT.